The source of this TCR beta chain is a study of cytomegalovirus exposure and HLA in healthy donors. The primer mix had 60 Vbeta and 13 Jbeta primers. The method was immunoSEQ multiplex PCR; TCRdb's version includes in-frame clones alone and lacks a portion of them. The repertoire holds under 150,000 clones, with about two thirds as singletons. Study-wide points: For most TCR beta V segments, an earlier analysis put the productive rate at about 87% or about 30% of the time. Reports indicated that the classifier achieved high specificity and sensitivity in diagnosing cytomegalovirus status.

As concerns this clone: Its antigen is unidentified.

Germline values: CDR1 SGHKS, CDR2 YYEKEE (reference sequence). This CDR3 comprises 14 residues. V trimming: 1 base; J trimming: 12 bases; junction bases outside the gene matches: 6. The chain joins TRBV5-5 to TRBJ2-1; 11 positions match TRBD2. Sequenced: PBMCs. The TCR originated in a man aged 45-65 years in good health and CMV-seropositive. The CDR3 loop reads CASSLRLAGGWQFF. DNA for the CDR3: TGTGCCAGCAGCTTGAGGCTAGCGGGAGGATGGCAGTTCTTC. The full variable domain, with the rest looked up from reference TRBV5-5 and TRBJ2-1, is DAGVTQSPTHLIKTRGQQVTLRCSPISGHKSVSWYQQVLGQGPQFIFQYYEKEERGRGNFPDRFSARQFPNYSSELNVNALLLGDSALYLCASSLRLAGGWQFFGPGTRLTVL.